The present TCR beta chain was sequenced within a study of human T cells and chemical hapten exposure. TCRdb re-derived calls from the RACE reads in MiXCR, one entry per CDR3 protein. The table includes about 51,000 distinct CDR3 sequences, roughly a tenth detected once. Germline V gene data show CDR1 as KGHDR and CDR2 as SFDVKD. Trimming left V 7 bases short and J 1 base short, with 3 bases between. The CDR3 is made up of 12 amino acids. The time point here: pre-sensitization, week 0. As for treatment: therapeutic diphenylcyclopropenone sensitization with weekly scalp DPC. This chain connects TRBV24-1 to TRBJ2-2; D call uncertain. This TCR came from a woman aged 35 to 49 with alopecia areata. Some clones in this sample may be carry-over from other donors' samples. The sample here was whole blood, taken in connection with sensitization to the hapten diphenylcyclopropenone (DPC). The CDR3 sequence is CATSKNTGELFF. Here the CDR3 DNA reads TGTGCCACCAGCAAGAACACCGGGGAGCTGTTTTTT.